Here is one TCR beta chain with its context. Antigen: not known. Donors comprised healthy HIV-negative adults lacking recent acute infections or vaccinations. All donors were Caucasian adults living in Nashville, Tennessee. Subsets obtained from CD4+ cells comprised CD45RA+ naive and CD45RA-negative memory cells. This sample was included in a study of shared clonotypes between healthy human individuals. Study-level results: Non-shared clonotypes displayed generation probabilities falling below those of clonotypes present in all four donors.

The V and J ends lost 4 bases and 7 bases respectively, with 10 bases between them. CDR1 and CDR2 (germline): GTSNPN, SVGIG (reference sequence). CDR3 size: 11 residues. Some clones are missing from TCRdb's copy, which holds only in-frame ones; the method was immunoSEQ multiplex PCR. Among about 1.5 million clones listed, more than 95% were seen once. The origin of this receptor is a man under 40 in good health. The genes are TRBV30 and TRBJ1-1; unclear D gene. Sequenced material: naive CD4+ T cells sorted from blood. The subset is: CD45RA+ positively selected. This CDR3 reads CAWTRLFEAFF. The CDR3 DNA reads TGTGCCTGGACCAGACTCTTTGAAGCTTTCTTT.